This entry lists 24 T cell receptor beta chains sequenced from one sample in a study of cytomegalovirus exposure and HLA in healthy donors (dated by TCRdb to about 2017). Libraries came from the immunoSEQ multiplex PCR assay. For the multiplex PCR, a mixture combining 60 forward primers for TCR Vbeta segments and 13 reverse primers for TCR Jbeta segments was used. Held by TCRdb, this immuneACCESS table contains in-frame sequences only and omits some clones. Under half of the omission traces to an unresolved V gene where checked; the cause of the rest is unknown. In this sample the table shows 180,000 or so clones, about 80% of which occur a single time. Clones ranked in the top ten supply over 1.5% of the sample. Sequencing was performed on PBMCs. The source is a middle-aged man in good health and CMV-seronegative.

The V call is TRBV6-5, the J call TRBJ2-3; 7 bases map to TRBD1. Germline V gene lookup returns CDR1 MNHEY and CDR2 SVGAGI. V trimming: 6 bases; J trimming: 2 bases; junction bases outside the gene matches: 2. The CDR3 has 13 residues. The CDR3 reads CASRDRNTDTQYF. The CDR3 nucleotides read TGTGCCAGCAGGGACAGGAACACAGATACGCAGTATTTT.

J is TRBJ2-3 and V is TRBV4-3; 10 bases are shared with TRBD2. J lost 1 base, V lost 1 base, and 5 bases had no gene match. This CDR3 is 17 amino acids long. The germline V gene encodes CDR1 LGHNA and CDR2 YSLEER. The CDR3 is CASSQGAGTSGTDTQYF. The CDR3 DNA reads as TGCGCCAGCAGCCAAGGTGCCGGGACTAGCGGCACAGATACGCAGTATTTT.

This clone was found a few times. V and J are TRBV30 and TRBJ1-4; tentative D call: TRBD1 (5 bases). Trimming removed 0 bases from V and 7 bases from J, with 12 bases in between. CDR3 length: 14 residues. The germline V gene has CDR1 GTSNPN and CDR2 SVGIG (reference sequence). This CDR3 reads CAWSVGAGSEKLFF. DNA of the CDR3: TGTGCCTGGAGTGTTGGGGCAGGGTCTGAAAAACTGTTTTTT.

This clone was detected only a few times. The chain combines TRBV13 with TRBJ2-7; D gene uncertain. V gave up 2 bases and J gave up 3 bases, with 11 bases separating them. Germline CDR1 is PRHDT and CDR2 is FYEKMQ (reference sequence). This CDR3 is built from 14 residues. CDR3 sequence: CASSLLGSIYEQYF. Written as DNA, the CDR3 is TGTGCCAGCAGCTTACTAGGCTCAATCTACGAGCAGTACTTC.

This chain joins TRBV2 and TRBJ2-5; D perhaps matches TRBD1 (6 bases). Germline CDR1 SNHLY, CDR2 FYNNEI. Deletions cut 6 bases from V and 5 bases from J, with 19 bases between. The CDR3 extends over 15 amino acids. CDR3 protein: CASSAGRGGRETQYF. The CDR3 DNA reads as TGTGCCAGCAGCGCCGGCAGGGGCGGGCGGGAGACCCAGTACTTC.

The V gene is TRBV28, the J gene TRBJ1-1; tentative D call: TRBD1 (5 bases). The CDR3 has 13 amino acids. Germline CDR1 is MDHEN and CDR2 is SYDVKM. The V and J ends lost 5 bases and 2 bases respectively, with 9 bases between them. CDR3 sequence: CASSRGVNTEAFF. The CDR3 DNA is TGTGCCAGCAGTCGGGGGGTAAACACTGAAGCTTTCTTT.

This clone was counted a single time. Mismatch with germline at one junction end may stem from a read error. The CDR3 coding sequence is TGTGCCAGCAGGCCACAGGGGGCTTCTGACGCTTTCTTT. It codes for CASRPQGASDAFF. J is TRBJ1-1 and V is TRBV25-1; 9 nucleotides align to TRBD1. CDR1 MGHDK and CDR2 SYGVNS come from the germline V gene. The length of the CDR3 is 13 residues.

The chain uses TRBV27 and TRBJ1-4, with a tentative D call TRBD1 (5 bases). Trimming removed 2 bases at V and 9 bases at J, with 10 bases between. This CDR3 is built from 13 residues. Germline V gives CDR1 MNHEY, CDR2 SMNVEV (reference sequence). CDR3 bases: TGTGCCAGCAGTTTAGGGGCAGAGAAAAAACTGTTTTTT. Protein product: CASSLGAEKKLFF.

The rearrangement uses TRBV19 and TRBJ2-1, with 9 bases aligning to TRBD2. From germline, CDR1 is LNHDA and CDR2 SQIVND (reference sequence). Trimming removed 3 bases from V and 8 bases from J; junction bases left unmatched: 5. The CDR3 contains 14 residues. CDR3 coding DNA: TGTGCCAGTAGTATGGCGGGGGGGCCATATGAGCAGTTCTTC. Its protein is CASSMAGGPYEQFF. The full variable domain, completed using reference TRBV19 and TRBJ2-1, is DGGITQSPKYLFRKEGQNVTLSCEQNLNHDAMYWYRQDPGQGLRLIYYSQIVNDFQKGDIAEGYSVSREKKESFPLTVTSAQKNPTAFYLCASSMAGGPYEQFFGPGTRLTVL.

J is TRBJ1-1 and V is TRBV2; TRBD1 might be the D (6 bases). The CDR3 covers 14 residues. Looked up from germline, CDR1 is SNHLY and CDR2 is FYNNEI. Trimming pared 6 bases from V and 5 bases from J, leaving 16 bases between. The CDR3 is CASSGGARLTEAFF. The CDR3 region has the DNA TGTGCCAGCAGCGGGGGGGCTCGGTTGACTGAAGCTTTCTTT. Variable domain in full (rest from reference TRBV2 and TRBJ1-1): EPEVTQTPSHQVTQMGQEVILRCVPISNHLYFYWYRQILGQKVEFLVSFYNNEISEKSEIFDDQFSVERPDGSNFTLKIRSTKLEDSAMYFCASSGGARLTEAFFGQGTRLTVV.

The rearrangement links TRBV5-1 to TRBJ2-1; TRBD2 might be the D (6 bases). The germline V gene encodes CDR1 SGHRS and CDR2 YFSETQ. The V end was cut by 6 bases, the J end by 4 bases, with 11 bases between. This CDR3 contains 13 residues. Here the CDR3 reads CASTSGGYNEQFF. The CDR3 DNA follows: TGCGCCAGCACTTCCGGGGGATACAATGAGCAGTTCTTC.

The V call is TRBV4-3, the J call TRBJ2-7; 11 positions match TRBD2. The J segment lost 2 bases and the V segment lost 3 bases, leaving 12 bases of the junction unmatched. The germline V gene encodes CDR1 LGHNA and CDR2 YSLEER. CDR3 length: 18 amino acids. The CDR3 DNA sequence: TGCGCCAGCAGCCAGGGACCCTACGGGACTAGCGGTACCTACGAGCAGTACTTC. This gives the protein CASSQGPYGTSGTYEQYF.

V and J are TRBV28 and TRBJ2-7, with TRBD1 matching 9 bases. The CDR3 runs 16 residues. Trimming cost V 4 bases and J 4 bases; bases outside gene matches: 11. Germline-derived CDR1 and CDR2 are MDHEN and SYDVKM. CDR3 nucleotides: TGTGCCAGCAGTTCCTGGGACAGGGCCCGGGCTTACGAGCAGTACTTC. This encodes CASSSWDRARAYEQYF.

V is TRBV7-8 and J is TRBJ1-1; D is unclear. V was cut by 5 bases and J by 8 bases, with 18 bases left in between. Germline V gene lookup returns CDR1 SGHVS and CDR2 FQNEAQ. This CDR3 comprises 14 residues. CDR3 in amino acids: CASSAPSRYWEAFF. As DNA, the CDR3 is TGTGCCAGCAGCGCACCAAGCCGGTATTGGGAAGCTTTCTTT.

The rearrangement uses TRBV7-9 and TRBJ1-1, with D possibly being TRBD1 (5 bases). V was trimmed by 2 bases and J by 4 bases, leaving 14 bases between them. Germline-derived CDR1 and CDR2 are SEHNR and FQNEAQ (reference sequence). The CDR3 covers 15 residues. This CDR3 is CASSLRTRRGTEAFF. The CDR3 DNA is TGTGCCAGCAGCTTACGCACGAGAAGGGGCACTGAAGCTTTCTTT. The variable domain in full, with the rest retrieved from reference TRBV7-9 and TRBJ1-1, is DTGVSQNPRHKITKRGQNVTFRCDPISEHNRLYWYRQTLGQGPEFLTYFQNEAQLEKSRLLSDRFSAERPKGSFSTLEIQRTEQGDSAMYLCASSLRTRRGTEAFFGQGTRLTVV.

There are a few counts of this clone. The chain is built from TRBV4-1 and TRBJ2-7; unclear D gene. Trimming cost V 2 bases and J 2 bases, with 10 bases left between them. CDR1 is MGHRA and CDR2 is YSYEKL in the germline V gene. The CDR3 runs 14 residues. In nucleotides, the CDR3 is TGCGCCAGCAGCCAAATTGGAGTCACCTACGAGCAGTACTTC. Protein product: CASSQIGVTYEQYF.

The chain is built from TRBV28 and TRBJ2-2, with 8 positions matching TRBD1. V lost 5 bases, J lost 1 base, and 6 bases stayed unmatched. The CDR3 sequence is 16 residues long. Germline V gene sequence: CDR1 MDHEN, CDR2 SYDVKM. The CDR3 is CASSPGGTGNTGELFF. In DNA, the CDR3 is TGTGCCAGCAGTCCAGGAGGGACAGGGAACACCGGGGAGCTGTTTTTT.

The CDR3 loop is CASSSNGFVAGGQSDTQYF. DNA for the CDR3: TGCGCCAGCAGCTCAAACGGTTTCGTAGCGGGGGGGCAATCAGATACGCAGTATTTT. The chain has TRBV5-1 and TRBJ2-3; 11 nucleotides line up with TRBD2. V lost 3 bases and J lost 4; bases outside the gene matches: 16. The CDR3 contains 19 residues. CDR1 is SGHRS and CDR2 is YFSETQ in the germline V gene.

The V gene is TRBV4-3, the J gene TRBJ2-5; 16 nucleotides line up with TRBD2. V lost 3 bases, J lost 2 bases, and 0 bases stayed unmatched. Germline V gives CDR1 LGHNA, CDR2 YSLEER. This CDR3 is built from 16 residues. The CDR3 sequence: CASSQGLAGGQETQYF. In DNA form, the CDR3 reads TGCGCCAGCAGCCAGGGACTAGCGGGAGGGCAAGAGACCCAGTACTTC.

This sequence joins TRBV6-5 and TRBJ1-1, with TRBD1 as a possible D gene (5 bases). Trimming removed 4 bases at V and 1 base at J, with 7 bases between. This CDR3 spans 13 amino acids. CDR1 is MNHEY and CDR2 is SVGAGI in the germline V gene. CDR3 in DNA: TGTGCCAGCAGTTCCGGGGGGAACACTGAAGCTTTCTTT. Translated: CASSSGGNTEAFF.

This clone was counted only a few times. The chain uses TRBV5-6 and TRBJ1-2, with D possibly TRBD1 on 5 matching bases. The germline V and J ends were trimmed by 6 bases and 4 bases, with 13 bases remaining between them. The germline V gene encodes CDR1 SGHDT and CDR2 YYEEEE. The CDR3 runs to 13 residues. The CDR3, as DNA: TGTGCCAGCACTTCCGGGGGGGTCTATGGCTACACCTTC. This encodes CASTSGGVYGYTF.

The chain uses TRBV28 and TRBJ2-5; 14 bases align to TRBD2. CDR1 and CDR2 (germline): MDHEN, SYDVKM. V shed 5 bases, J shed 5 bases, and the junction held 7 bases outside the gene matches. The CDR3 extends over 16 amino acids. CDR3 sequence: CASSLGLAGVAETQYF. The CDR3 DNA reads as TGTGCCAGCAGTCTGGGACTAGCGGGAGTAGCGGAGACCCAGTACTTC. Based on the CDR3 plus reference TRBV28 and TRBJ2-5, the full variable domain is DVKVTQSSRYLVKRTGEKVFLECVQDMDHENMFWYRQDPGLGLRLIYFSYDVKMKEKGDIPEGYSVSREKKERFSLILESASTNQTSMYLCASSLGLAGVAETQYFGPGTRLLVL.

V gene TRBV30 combines with J gene TRBJ2-2, with a tentative D call TRBD1 (6 bases). This CDR3 is built from 12 residues. V was clipped by 2 bases and J by 7 bases, with 8 bases between them. Germline CDR1 GTSNPN, CDR2 SVGIG (reference sequence). CDR3 sequence: CAWSRTVGELFF. Here the CDR3 DNA reads TGTGCCTGGAGTCGGACAGTCGGGGAGCTGTTTTTT. The full variable domain, completed using reference TRBV30 and TRBJ2-2, is SQTIHQWPATLVQPVGSPLSLECTVEGTSNPNLYWYRQAAGRGLQLLFYSVGIGQISSEVPQNLSASRPQDRQFILSSKKLLLSDSGFYLCAWSRTVGELFFGEGSRLTVL.

About this clone itself: One end of the junction does not line up with germline, which may come from a read error. Other DNA sequences of this sample code for an identical CDR3. The chain has TRBV19 and TRBJ1-1; TRBD1 is a possible D gene (6 bases). This CDR3 is built from 15 residues. Germline V CDR1 and CDR2: LNHDA, SQIVND (reference sequence). As DNA, the CDR3 is TGTGCCAGTAGTATTGAGCAGGGGCGCGTCACTGAGGCTTTCTTT. Translated, it gives CASSIEQGRVTEAFF.